The 16 T cell receptor beta chains below all came from one sample that was sequenced in a study of circulating and synovial CD4+ cells in juvenile arthritis (dated by TCRdb to 2013 to 2014). Library generation was performed with the immunoSEQ multiplex PCR assay. This immuneACCESS table, as held by TCRdb, lists in-frame sequences with V and J called but not all clones. Of the missing ones, under half trace to an unresolved V gene in checked studies; the others have no known cause. This sample comprises roughly 32,000 clones, roughly 96% of them detected only once. The top ten constitute about 0.61% of the sample. What was sequenced was CD4+ T cells from blood. The receptors stem from a human donor with juvenile idiopathic arthritis.

The chain couples TRBV29-1 to TRBJ2-1, with 8 bases identical to TRBD2. Trimming took 3 bases from V and 8 from J; bases not matched to a gene: 6. The length of the CDR3 is 13 residues. CDR1 and CDR2 from the germline V gene are SQVTM and ANQGSEA. CDR3 sequence: CSVDPGRGHEQFF. CDR3 DNA: TGCAGCGTTGATCCCGGGAGGGGCCATGAGCAGTTCTTC.

The chain joins TRBV6-1 to TRBJ2-3, with D tentatively TRBD1 (6 bases). Germline CDR1 is MNHNS and CDR2 is SASEGT. V lost 6 bases and J lost 8, with 18 bases in between. This CDR3 comprises 14 residues. CDR3 bases: TGTGCCAGCAGCGGATTAAACCAGGGGTCTACGCAGTATTTT. It encodes CASSGLNQGSTQYF.

The chain combines TRBV19 with TRBJ1-4; 8 nucleotides agree with TRBD1. The CDR3 sequence is 15 residues long. V lost 7 bases, J lost 2 bases, and 6 bases stayed unmatched. CDR1 and CDR2 (germline): LNHDA, SQIVND (reference sequence). For the CDR3, the DNA is TGTGCCAGTACCCCGGACAGGGTCACTAATGAAAAACTGTTTTTT. It encodes CASTPDRVTNEKLFF.

This chain links TRBV10-1 with TRBJ2-7; TRBD1 agrees at 10 bases. The CDR3 runs to 16 residues. V trimming: 2 bases; J trimming: 0 bases; junction bases outside the gene matches: 4. The germline gives CDR1 WNHNN, CDR2 SYGVQD (reference sequence). The CDR3 sequence: CASSEGWTGGSYEQYF. The CDR3 region has the DNA TGCGCCAGCAGTGAGGGATGGACAGGGGGCTCCTACGAGCAGTACTTC.

This clone was seen once. The chain links TRBV6-1 to TRBJ2-5, with D maybe TRBD2 (7 bases). Germline-derived CDR1 and CDR2 are MNHNS and SASEGT. Trimming removed 2 bases from V and 5 bases from J, with 24 bases in between. This CDR3 has 18 amino acids. The CDR3 DNA is TGTGCCAGCAGTGAATCCGGGTCGGGGGGCGCGTTCGCTGAGACCCAGTACTTC. It yields the protein CASSESGSGGAFAETQYF.

The chain employs TRBV5-6 and TRBJ1-6; the match to TRBD1 covers 8 bases. This CDR3 is built from 15 residues. The germline CDR1 and CDR2 sequences are SGHDT and YYEEEE. V lost 4 bases, J lost 4 bases, and 4 bases stayed unmatched. DNA for the CDR3: TGTGCCAGCAGCCGGGGACAGGTTTATAATTCACCCCTCCACTTT. Amino acid sequence: CASSRGQVYNSPLHF.

This chain joins TRBV6-1 and TRBJ1-5; perhaps TRBD1 as D (5 bases). V dropped 8 bases and J dropped 4 bases, with 12 bases sitting between them. The CDR3 has 13 residues. Germline CDR1 reads MNHNS; CDR2 reads SASEGT. The CDR3 DNA is TGTGCCAGCCTGGTAGGGGTGAATCAGCCCCAGCATTTT. This sequence encodes CASLVGVNQPQHF.

CDR3 amino acids: CASSPLRNAAGELFF. CDR3 DNA sequence: TGTGCCAGCAGCCCCCTACGTAACGCGGCCGGGGAGCTGTTTTTT. J is TRBJ2-2 and V is TRBV7-3; D ambiguous. Per germline, CDR1 SGHTA and CDR2 FQGTGA. Trimming stripped 5 bases from V and 6 bases from J, with 16 bases between. The CDR3 has 15 amino acids.

The chain has TRBV19 and TRBJ2-3; 8 nucleotides line up with TRBD1. The CDR3 totals 13 residues. Germline lookup yields CDR1 LNHDA and CDR2 SQIVND (reference sequence). V was pared by 6 bases and J by 3 bases, with 2 bases of the junction left unmatched. In DNA, the CDR3 is TGTGCCAGTAGGGGACAGGCGACAGATACGCAGTATTTT. Its translation is CASRGQATDTQYF.

CDR3 coding DNA: TGTGCCAGCAGTGACAGGGTAGCGGGTGGCTACACCTTC. Residues: CASSDRVAGGYTF. The genes are TRBV6-1 and TRBJ1-2, with D maybe TRBD1 (5 bases). The V end was cut by 3 bases, the J end by 7 bases, with 12 bases between. The germline V gene encodes CDR1 MNHNS and CDR2 SASEGT. The CDR3 contains 13 residues.

The chain recombines TRBV28 with TRBJ2-1; 11 positions agree with TRBD2. The CDR3 runs 17 residues. CDR1 and CDR2 from the germline V gene are MDHEN and SYDVKM. Trimming cost V 0 bases and J 6 bases; bases outside gene matches: 7. CDR3 bases: TGTGCCAGCAGTTTATGGGTGGTAGCGGGAGGGCCCAATGAGCAGTTCTTC. Amino acids: CASSLWVVAGGPNEQFF.

This clone was recorded only once. The rearrangement uses TRBV13 and TRBJ1-6; TRBD1 agrees at 10 bases. With 5 bases clipped from V and 9 bases from J, the junction kept 7 bases outside the gene matches. The CDR3 totals 15 residues. CDR1 is PRHDT, CDR2 FYEKMQ, per germline (reference sequence). The CDR3 loop reads CASSIPGQGFSPLHF. In DNA, the CDR3 is TGTGCCAGCAGCATACCGGGACAGGGGTTTTCACCCCTCCACTTT.

The V gene is TRBV2, the J gene TRBJ2-5; 7 nucleotides agree with TRBD1. The CDR3 consists of 15 residues. V trimming: 6 bases; J trimming: 2 bases; junction bases outside the gene matches: 9. From germline, CDR1 is SNHLY and CDR2 FYNNEI. The CDR3 sequence: CASRHRDRRQETQYF. CDR3 coding DNA: TGTGCCAGCAGGCACCGGGACAGAAGACAAGAGACCCAGTACTTC.

This chain connects TRBV7-9 to TRBJ2-7, with 7 positions matching TRBD1. Germline loops: CDR1 SEHNR, CDR2 FQNEAQ (reference sequence). V was pared by 5 bases and J by 0 bases, with 7 bases of the junction left unmatched. The CDR3 is 15 residues long. The CDR3, as DNA: TGTGCCAGCAGCCAGGTCTGGGACAGCTCCTACGAGCAGTACTTC. Its protein is CASSQVWDSSYEQYF.

The chain is built from TRBV7-2 and TRBJ1-3, with D hard to call. The CDR3 length is 12 residues. Looked up from germline, CDR1 is SGHTA and CDR2 is FQGNSA. V lost 5 bases and J 4 bases, leaving 6 bases between the germline ends. The CDR3: CASSPLGNTIYF. The CDR3 DNA reads TGTGCCAGCAGCCCTCTCGGAAACACCATATATTTT.

The CDR3: CAWRGGPESGNTIYF. The CDR3 DNA sequence: TGTGCCTGGAGAGGGGGTCCAGAGTCTGGAAACACCATATATTTT. J is TRBJ1-3 and V is TRBV30, with D possibly TRBD1 on 6 matching bases. The length of the CDR3 is 15 residues. Germline CDR1 reads GTSNPN; CDR2 reads SVGIG (reference sequence). With 3 bases removed from V and 1 base from J, the gap between germline ends came to 13 bases.